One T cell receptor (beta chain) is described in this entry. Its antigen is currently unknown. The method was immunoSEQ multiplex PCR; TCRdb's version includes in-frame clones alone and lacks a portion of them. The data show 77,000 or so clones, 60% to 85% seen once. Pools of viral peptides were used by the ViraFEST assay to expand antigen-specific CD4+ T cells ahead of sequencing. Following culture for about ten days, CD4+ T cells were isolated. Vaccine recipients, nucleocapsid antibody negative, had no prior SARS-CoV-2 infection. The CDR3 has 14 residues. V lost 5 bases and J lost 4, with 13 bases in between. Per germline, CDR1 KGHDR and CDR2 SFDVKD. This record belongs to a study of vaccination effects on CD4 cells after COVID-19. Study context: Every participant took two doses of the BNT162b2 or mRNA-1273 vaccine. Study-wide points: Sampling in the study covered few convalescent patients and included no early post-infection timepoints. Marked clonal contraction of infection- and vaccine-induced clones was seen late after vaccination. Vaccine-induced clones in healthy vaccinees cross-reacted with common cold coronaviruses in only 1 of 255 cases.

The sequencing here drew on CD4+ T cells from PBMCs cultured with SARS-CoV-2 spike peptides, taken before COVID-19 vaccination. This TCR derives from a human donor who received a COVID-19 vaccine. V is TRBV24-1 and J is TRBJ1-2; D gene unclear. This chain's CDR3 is CATSGTGAGYGYTF. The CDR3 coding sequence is TGTGCCACCAGTGGAACGGGAGCTGGCTATGGCTACACCTTC.